The 15 T cell receptor beta chains reported below all come from one sample, sequenced in a study of blood T cell repertoires in COVID-19. Assay used: immunoSEQ multiplex PCR; TCRdb lists only in-frame clones, some missing. The table has about 270,000 clones, 86% seen once. The sample consisted of PBMCs or T cells enriched from blood (not recorded which). Receptors were obtained from a woman aged 18 to 35 who had recovered from COVID-19.

The rearrangement links TRBV28 to TRBJ2-1; D is ambiguous. Germline V lookup: CDR1 MDHEN, CDR2 SYDVKM. The V end lost 10 bases, the J end lost 0 bases, and 13 bases lay between the germline ends. This CDR3 is 14 amino acids long. The CDR3 loop is CATRAPNSYNEQFF. In DNA form, the CDR3 reads TGTGCCACCCGAGCGCCAAACTCCTACAATGAGCAGTTCTTC. The full variable domain, its missing parts supplied by reference TRBV28 and TRBJ2-1, is DVKVTQSSRYLVKRTGEKVFLECVQDMDHENMFWYRQDPGLGLRLIYFSYDVKMKEKGDIPEGYSVSREKKERFSLILESASTNQTSMYLCATRAPNSYNEQFFGPGTRLTVL.

The rearrangement joins TRBV6-5 to TRBJ2-7, with TRBD1 as a possible D gene (6 bases). V was pared by 0 bases and J by 7 bases, with 13 bases between. CDR3 length equals 14 residues. Germline V gives CDR1 MNHEY, CDR2 SVGAGI. The CDR3 DNA reads as TGTGCCAGCAGTTACTCGCAGGGGTCTGGAGAGCAGTACTTC. As protein: CASSYSQGSGEQYF.

The rearrangement joins TRBV7-9 to TRBJ1-1, with D possibly matching TRBD1 (5 bases). The CDR3 sequence is 14 residues long. The V end was cut by 3 bases, the J end by 0 bases, with 8 bases between. Germline assignment: CDR1 SEHNR and CDR2 FQNEAQ (reference sequence). CDR3 sequence: CASSLGLVNTEAFF. The CDR3 DNA is TGTGCCAGCAGCTTGGGACTCGTGAACACTGAAGCTTTCTTT.

This rearrangement joins TRBV4-1 to TRBJ2-1; 12 nucleotides agree with TRBD2. This CDR3 is built from 16 residues. Germline CDR1 MGHRA, CDR2 YSYEKL. J lost 2 bases, V lost 1 base, and 0 bases had no gene match. In DNA form, the CDR3 reads TGCGCCAGCAGCCAAGGGACTAGCGGGACCTACAATGAGCAGTTCTTC. It yields the protein CASSQGTSGTYNEQFF.

The chain couples TRBV7-9 to TRBJ1-3, with a weak D call TRBD1 (6 bases). This CDR3 is 14 amino acids long. Trimming removed 5 bases at V and 2 bases at J, with 10 bases between. Germline V gene sequence: CDR1 SEHNR, CDR2 FQNEAQ (reference sequence). As DNA, the CDR3 is TGTGCCAGCAGCCCGACAGGTACTGGAAACACCATATATTTT. As protein: CASSPTGTGNTIYF.

The chain uses TRBV28 and TRBJ2-1; 9 bases are a match to TRBD1. Germline V CDR1 and CDR2: MDHEN, SYDVKM. After removal of 8 bases from V and 4 bases from J, the junction contained 9 bases not matched to a gene. This CDR3 region has 15 residues. CDR3 bases: TGTGCCAGCCACTGGACAGGGGATACATACAATGAGCAGTTCTTC. It translates to CASHWTGDTYNEQFF.

There are a few counts of this clone. The rearrangement joins TRBV3-1 (or the pseudogene TRBV3-2) to TRBJ1-6; 7 nucleotides align to TRBD1. V dropped 4 bases and J dropped 5; count of bases not matched to a gene: 2. The CDR3 contains 14 residues. Germline V gene sequence: CDR1 LGHDT, CDR2 YNNKEL (reference sequence). Here the CDR3 DNA reads TGTGCCAGCAGCCCGGGACAGAATAATTCACCCCTCCACTTT. As protein: CASSPGQNNSPLHF.

The CDR3 DNA follows: TGTGCCAGCAGTTTAGGACAGGGATTCGGCTACACCTTC. Protein: CASSLGQGFGYTF. The chain carries TRBV27 and TRBJ1-2; 8 bases agree with TRBD1. Germline V CDR1 and CDR2: MNHEY, SMNVEV (reference sequence). CDR3 length equals 13 residues. J lost 8 bases, V lost 2 bases, and 4 bases had no gene match.

V is TRBV7-9 and J is TRBJ1-2; tentative D call: TRBD1 (6 bases). CDR1 and CDR2 (germline): SEHNR, FQNEAQ (reference sequence). The CDR3 has 14 amino acids. V lost 1 base, J lost 4 bases, and 10 bases lay in between. This chain's CDR3 is CASSLVGQPYGYTF. CDR3 nucleotide sequence: TGTGCCAGCAGCTTAGTAGGACAGCCCTATGGCTACACCTTC.

The chain is built from TRBV5-4 and TRBJ2-2; 9 positions match TRBD2. With V trimmed by 3 bases and J by 2 bases, 5 bases remained unmatched. The CDR3 is made up of 16 amino acids. CDR1 is SGHNT, CDR2 YYREEE, per germline (reference sequence). The CDR3 spells CASSWRGGSNTGELFF. CDR3 nucleotides: TGTGCCAGCAGCTGGCGGGGGGGATCAAACACCGGGGAGCTGTTTTTT.

V is TRBV4-3 and J is TRBJ2-5; 9 bases align to TRBD1. V lost 5 bases to trimming and J lost 4 bases; unmatched junction nucleotides: 8. Germline lookup yields CDR1 LGHNA and CDR2 YSLEER. The CDR3 consists of 15 residues. In DNA form, the CDR3 reads TGCGCCAGCAGCTATCGGACAGGGGTAACAGAGACCCAGTACTTC. It encodes CASSYRTGVTETQYF.

The chain combines TRBV6-5 with TRBJ1-1; no reliable D call. The CDR3 is made up of 11 amino acids. CDR1 MNHEY and CDR2 SVGAGI come from the germline V gene. The V end lost 7 bases, the J end lost 10 bases, and 13 bases lay between the germline ends. CDR3: CASNPGSVAFF. DNA for the CDR3: TGTGCCAGCAACCCGGGTTCGGTAGCTTTCTTT.

The chain uses TRBV5-1 and TRBJ2-6; tentatively, D is TRBD1 (6 bases). The CDR3 runs to 15 residues. V lost 4 bases, J lost 2 bases, and 10 bases lay in between. CDR1 is SGHRS, CDR2 YFSETQ, per germline. In DNA, the CDR3 is TGCGCCAGCAGCATGAACAGGGCTGGGGCCAACGTCCTGACTTTC. It specifies CASSMNRAGANVLTF.

V usage is TRBV7-9 and J usage is TRBJ1-6; D is possibly TRBD1 (5 bases). Germline CDR1 and CDR2: SEHNR and FQNEAQ (reference sequence). Trimming shortened V by 1 base and J by 10 bases, and 5 bases separated the two germline ends. The CDR3 consists of 12 residues. CDR3: CASSLEGSPLHF. The CDR3 DNA sequence: TGTGCCAGCAGCTTAGAGGGGTCACCCCTCCACTTT.

This chain joins TRBV24-1 and TRBJ2-6, with TRBD1 identical over 10 bases. Germline CDR1 and CDR2: KGHDR and SFDVKD. Trimming removed 7 bases from V and 0 bases from J; junction bases left unmatched: 8. The CDR3 loop spans 18 amino acids. The CDR3 region is CATSPGQGSHSGANVLTF. In DNA form, the CDR3 reads TGTGCCACCAGCCCGGGACAGGGGTCCCACTCTGGGGCCAACGTCCTGACTTTC.